Presented here are 26 T cell receptor beta chains from one specimen sequenced in a study of identical twins. TCRdb re-analysed the 5' RACE reads in MiXCR, keeping a single row per CDR3 protein. The repertoire holds approximately 890,000 distinct CDR3 sequences, with approximately 13% as singletons. This same sample was also part of a study on yellow fever vaccine responses in identical twins.

The sequencing input was PBMCs. These receptors came from a woman aged 18-30 years in good health.

The genes are TRBV18 and TRBJ2-5, with 9 positions matching TRBD2. V lost 3 bases to trimming and J lost 3 bases; unmatched junction nucleotides: 5. Germline V gives CDR1 KGHSH, CDR2 LQKENI. The CDR3 has 15 amino acids. The CDR3 region is CASSPSSGGKETQYF. In DNA, the CDR3 is TGTGCCAGCTCACCGAGTAGCGGGGGTAAAGAGACCCAGTACTTC.

This clonotype showed up just a few times. This rearrangement joins TRBV12-3 or TRBV12-4 to TRBJ2-4; D uncertain. The V gene lost 3 bases and the J gene lost 0 bases, with 9 bases spanning the gap. The CDR3 loop spans 15 amino acids. The CDR3 here is CASSFGQAAKNIQYF. The CDR3 DNA reads TGTGCCAGCAGTTTCGGCCAGGCAGCCAAAAACATTCAGTACTTC.

A few counts support this clonotype. The gene calls are TRBV5-1 and TRBJ2-1, with D hard to call. This CDR3 spans 13 amino acids. Germline values: CDR1 SGHRS, CDR2 YFSETQ. The V gene lost 4 bases and the J gene lost 9 bases, with 14 bases spanning the gap. The CDR3 loop is CASSPARSGEQFF. The CDR3 bases are TGCGCCAGCAGCCCCGCCCGTAGTGGTGAGCAGTTCTTC.

The V call is TRBV18, the J call TRBJ1-1; D unclear. Germline CDR1 KGHSH, CDR2 LQKENI. The CDR3 is 13 amino acids. Trimming pared 3 bases from V and 3 bases from J, leaving 8 bases between. The CDR3 reads CASSPTRDTEAFF. For the CDR3, the DNA is TGTGCCAGCTCACCTACTAGAGACACTGAAGCTTTCTTT.

Here the CDR3 DNA reads TGTGCCAGCAGAAAACTTAGCCCCAGAAGCGGGGGGGATGAGCAGTTCTTC. Protein sequence: CASRKLSPRSGGDEQFF. This chain joins TRBV6-1 and TRBJ2-1; 10 bases align to TRBD2. The J segment lost 8 bases and the V segment lost 6 bases, leaving 16 bases of the junction unmatched. The germline gives CDR1 MNHNS, CDR2 SASEGT. The CDR3 extends over 17 amino acids.

The V and J genes are TRBV20-1 and TRBJ1-4; 7 bases are a match to TRBD1. The CDR3 is 12 residues long. V gave up 6 bases and J gave up 13 bases; unmatched junction bases: 11. Germline loops: CDR1 DFQATT, CDR2 SNEGSKA (reference sequence). The CDR3 nucleotides are TGCAGTGCGCCCCGGGACAGCCAGGGACTGTTTTTT. Translation: CSAPRDSQGLFF.

This clonotype was seen more than once but under ten times. The chain has TRBV6-1 and TRBJ1-5, with 9 positions matching TRBD1. CDR3 size: 21 residues. Germline lookup yields CDR1 MNHNS and CDR2 SASEGT. The V segment lost 0 bases and the J segment 2 bases; nucleotides outside the gene matches: 17. CDR3: CASSEALPGGGWTGGNQPQHF. Here the CDR3 DNA reads TGTGCCAGCAGTGAAGCGCTTCCGGGGGGAGGATGGACAGGGGGCAATCAGCCCCAGCATTTT.

In its sample, this clonotype was seen many times. V usage is TRBV12-3 or TRBV12-4 and J usage is TRBJ2-1; D is unresolved. This CDR3 comprises 14 residues. Trimming took off 5 bases at V and 7 bases at J, with 15 bases between the two ends. CDR3 in DNA: TGTGCCAGCAGTAATCCCTACCTTGGGAATGAGCAGTTCTTC. Its translation: CASSNPYLGNEQFF.

A few counts support this clonotype. The chain uses TRBV2 and TRBJ2-5; a possible D gene is TRBD2 (7 bases). Germline CDR1 SNHLY, CDR2 FYNNEI. The CDR3 is 16 amino acids. The ends were cut back, 1 base at V and 1 base at J, with 13 bases in the middle. The chain's CDR3 is CASSEGGGGLQETQYF. For the CDR3, the DNA is TGTGCCAGCAGTGAAGGAGGGGGGGGCCTCCAAGAGACCCAGTACTTC.

This clonotype was detected a few times. The chain carries TRBV28 and TRBJ2-7; D is uncertain. This CDR3 is 12 amino acids long. Germline-derived CDR1 and CDR2 are MDHEN and SYDVKM. Trimming cost V 7 bases and J 2 bases, with 9 bases left between them. CDR3 coding DNA: TGTGCCAGCAACGCCGAAGCCTACGAGCAGTACTTC. Protein: CASNAEAYEQYF.

This clonotype was seen a handful of times. V and J are TRBV7-2 and TRBJ2-5; 14 positions agree with TRBD2. Germline trimming cut 3 bases from V and 4 bases from J; bases unmatched to any gene: 7. Germline V gene lookup returns CDR1 SGHTA and CDR2 FQGNSA. The length of the CDR3 is 17 residues. The CDR3 nucleotides read TGTGCCAGCAGCTTCATGGGACTAGCGGGAGTGGGAGAGACCCAGTACTTC. Translation: CASSFMGLAGVGETQYF.

The V and J genes are TRBV9 and TRBJ2-7; D is perhaps TRBD1 (7 bases). In germline, CDR1 is SGDLS, CDR2 YYNGEE. The CDR3 has 15 residues. V shed 2 bases and J shed 4 bases, with 16 bases lying between them. The CDR3: CASSVSGGFEYEQYF. The CDR3 region has the DNA TGTGCCAGCAGCGTTTCAGGGGGGTTCGAGTACGAGCAGTACTTC.

In DNA form, the CDR3 reads TGCAGTGCTAGAGTTGGCCGTACGAACACCGGGGAGCTGTTTTTT. Translating gives CSARVGRTNTGELFF. The chain carries TRBV20-1 and TRBJ2-2, with no clear D. Trimming cost V 1 base and J 0 bases, with 9 bases left between them. Germline CDR1 reads DFQATT; CDR2 reads SNEGSKA (reference sequence). CDR3 size: 15 residues.

This clonotype was counted a few times. The chain has TRBV28 and TRBJ2-7; 11 bases fit TRBD2. CDR3 size: 15 residues. CDR1 and CDR2 (germline): MDHEN, SYDVKM. V lost 5 bases, J lost 0 bases, and 3 bases stayed unmatched. Written as DNA, the CDR3 is TGTGCCAGCAGTAAGGGACTAGCGGTCTCCTACGAGCAGTACTTC. Amino acids: CASSKGLAVSYEQYF.

Only a few counts were recorded for this clonotype. This chain links TRBV4-2 with TRBJ2-1; a possible D gene is TRBD1 (5 bases). This CDR3 spans 15 amino acids. Germline V gene lookup returns CDR1 LGHNA and CDR2 YNFKEQ. The V end was cut by 0 bases, the J end by 4 bases, with 10 bases between. This chain's CDR3 is CASSQDDRKYNEQFF. The CDR3 bases are TGTGCCAGCAGCCAAGACGACAGAAAGTACAATGAGCAGTTCTTC.

This clonotype was counted only a few times. V is TRBV7-9 and J is TRBJ2-7; 8 bases map to TRBD1. CDR1 is SEHNR, CDR2 FQNEAQ, per germline (reference sequence). CDR3 length: 12 amino acids. The CDR3 DNA sequence: TGTGCCAGCAGCCCCCTCGGACAGGGTTTGCACGTC. Translated: CASSPLGQGLHV.

This clonotype has just a few counts. The chain is built from TRBV6-1 and TRBJ2-3, with D perhaps matching TRBD2 (6 bases). The V gene lost 7 bases and the J gene lost 6 bases, with 17 bases spanning the gap. Germline V gives CDR1 MNHNS, CDR2 SASEGT. The CDR3 loop spans 14 amino acids. The CDR3 is CASNIAATGDTQYF. CDR3 DNA: TGTGCCAGCAATATAGCGGCGACCGGGGATACGCAGTATTTT.

The table lists this clonotype with many counts. The chain recombines TRBV6-6 with TRBJ2-7; possible D gene TRBD2, 5 bases. Deletions cut 5 bases from V and 3 bases from J, with 8 bases between. The CDR3 is made up of 12 amino acids. Germline V CDR1 and CDR2: MNHNY, SVGAGI (reference sequence). Here the CDR3 DNA reads TGTGCCAGCAGTCCGGGAATCTACGAGCAGTACTTC. It yields the protein CASSPGIYEQYF.

This clonotype was counted ten times or more. This sequence joins TRBV7-9 and TRBJ1-1; 7 bases map to TRBD1. Trimming removed 5 bases from V and 1 base from J; junction bases left unmatched: 7. This CDR3 spans 15 amino acids. The V gene's germline CDR1 is SEHNR and CDR2 FQNEAQ (reference sequence). The CDR3 bases are TGTGCCAGCAGCCCCCTACAGGGGACGAACACTGAAGCTTTCTTT. Translation gives CASSPLQGTNTEAFF.

This chain links TRBV27 with TRBJ2-5, with 8 bases lining up with TRBD2. The CDR3 has 15 amino acids. V was clipped by 2 bases and J by 5 bases; unmatched bases: 7. Germline CDR1 reads MNHEY; CDR2 reads SMNVEV (reference sequence). CDR3 region: CASSLLRGGSETQYF. The CDR3 DNA sequence: TGTGCCAGCAGTTTACTGCGCGGGGGGTCGGAGACCCAGTACTTC.

The chain has TRBV3-1 and TRBJ2-5; 11 bases match TRBD2. This CDR3 spans 15 amino acids. With 1 base clipped from V and 7 bases from J, the junction kept 5 bases outside the gene matches. Germline V CDR1 and CDR2: LGHDT, YNNKEL (reference sequence). CDR3 nucleotides: TGTGCCAGCAGCCAAGGTAGCGGGGGGGAGTTGACCCAGTACTTC. Protein product: CASSQGSGGELTQYF.

In this sample, this clonotype turned up a few times. CDR3 nucleotides: TGTGCCAGCAGATCGGTGGGTACGCAGTATTTT. Protein product: CASRSVGTQYF. The rearrangement joins TRBV7-9 to TRBJ2-3, with unresolved D. This CDR3 spans 11 amino acids. CDR1 is SEHNR, CDR2 FQNEAQ, per germline (reference sequence). The V gene lost 6 bases and the J gene lost 8 bases, with 9 bases spanning the gap.

This clonotype has more than one count but fewer than ten. The gene calls are TRBV5-5 and TRBJ2-1, with D tentatively TRBD2 (5 bases). CDR3 length: 14 amino acids. Trimming cost V 1 base and J 6 bases, with 11 bases left between them. Germline CDR1 reads SGHKS; CDR2 reads YYEKEE (reference sequence). CDR3 region: CASSLSVSGNEQFF. As DNA, the CDR3 is TGTGCCAGCAGCTTGTCCGTAAGCGGCAATGAGCAGTTCTTC.

This clonotype was counted only a few times. The rearrangement uses TRBV5-1 and TRBJ1-1; D call uncertain. This CDR3 region has 15 residues. Looked up from germline, CDR1 is SGHRS and CDR2 is YFSETQ. V was pared by 0 bases and J by 4 bases, with 13 bases between. The chain's CDR3 is CASSLDGGPGTEAFF. DNA of the CDR3: TGCGCCAGCAGCTTGGATGGAGGGCCGGGCACTGAAGCTTTCTTT.

The CDR3 DNA reads TGTGCCAGCAGCCTCCGGGACAGGGCAGAGACCCAGTACTTC. Protein: CASSLRDRAETQYF. This chain connects TRBV7-8 to TRBJ2-5; 9 bases agree with TRBD1. This CDR3 is 14 amino acids long. The junction had 5 bases not matched to a gene; V was cut back by 5 bases and J by 4 bases. Germline CDR1 and CDR2: SGHVS and FQNEAQ.

This clonotype appeared a few times. The rearrangement uses TRBV12-3 or TRBV12-4 and TRBJ2-7; the D gene is possibly TRBD1 (6 bases). V was clipped by 4 bases and J by 2 bases, with 15 bases between them. This CDR3 contains 15 residues. The CDR3 is CASSSDRNVTYEQYF. The CDR3 DNA reads TGTGCCAGCAGTTCGGACAGAAATGTAACCTACGAGCAGTACTTC.